Each of the 6 T cell receptor beta chains below was sequenced from the same sample in a study of shared clonotypes between healthy human individuals. Generated by immunoSEQ multiplex PCR, the TCRdb table keeps only in-frame clones and is missing some. The sample gives about 490,000 clones, about 85% of which show up once; roughly an eighth is in the top ten. What was sequenced was PBMCs. The receptors were gathered from a woman aged 40 to 50 in good health. Some clones in this sample may be carry-over from other donors' samples.

This clone was counted a few times. This chain joins TRBV2 and TRBJ2-1, with D perhaps given as TRBD1 or TRBD2 (5 bases each). Germline V gene lookup returns CDR1 SNHLY and CDR2 FYNNEI. This CDR3 has 13 residues. V lost 9 bases and J lost 3, with 12 bases in between. The CDR3 DNA reads TGTGCCAGTTCAGAGGGGAACTACAATGAGCAGTTCTTC. It yields the protein CASSEGNYNEQFF.

This clone was detected once. This chain uses TRBV7-9 with TRBJ2-1; the match to TRBD2 covers 9 bases. The germline CDR1 and CDR2 sequences are SEHNR and FQNEAQ (reference sequence). The CDR3 loop spans 15 amino acids. The junction had 7 bases not matched to a gene; V was cut back by 7 bases and J by 3 bases. The CDR3 is CASTIIAGDYNEQFF. CDR3 in DNA: TGTGCCAGCACCATTATAGCGGGAGACTACAATGAGCAGTTCTTC.

The sample holds one count of this clone. The chain uses TRBV6-1 and TRBJ1-5; D may be TRBD1 (6 bases). The CDR3 contains 16 residues. Germline CDR1 reads MNHNS; CDR2 reads SASEGT. V was trimmed by 1 base and J by 3 bases, leaving 13 bases between them. The CDR3 DNA follows: TGTGCCAGCAGTGAAGGCCGCAGGGGCTCCAATCAGCCCCAGCATTTT. This translates into CASSEGRRGSNQPQHF.

CDR3 sequence (DNA): TGTGCCATCGCGACAGGGGGAGCCTACGAGCAGTACTTC. Amino acid sequence: CAIATGGAYEQYF. The J gene is TRBJ2-7, the V gene TRBV10-3; 9 nucleotides match TRBD1. Germline V gives CDR1 ENHRY, CDR2 SYGVKD. V gave up 8 bases and J gave up 2 bases; unmatched junction bases: 4. CDR3 size: 13 residues.

As for this clone: This likely reflects a read error, since a far larger clone is one base away. This same CDR3 is encoded by further DNA sequences in the sample. V gene TRBV10-3 combines with J gene TRBJ2-3; 10 nucleotides match TRBD2. The CDR3 has 16 amino acids. From germline, CDR1 is ENHRY and CDR2 SYGVKD. The CDR3 DNA is TGTGCCATCAGCGAGTCGGGGACTAGCGTCACAGATACGCAGTATTTT. This sequence encodes CAISESGTSVTDTQYF.

The gene calls are TRBV7-3 and TRBJ1-1, with D tentatively TRBD1 (5 bases). The CDR3 loop spans 13 amino acids. CDR1 and CDR2 (germline): SGHTA, FQGTGA. Deletions cut 4 bases from V and 2 bases from J, with 8 bases between. As DNA, the CDR3 is TGTGCCAGCAGCTGGGGGGGAAACACTGAAGCTTTCTTT. This sequence encodes CASSWGGNTEAFF. Combining the CDR3 with reference TRBV7-3 and TRBJ1-1 gives the whole variable domain GAGVSQTPSNKVTEKGKYVELRCDPISGHTALYWYRQSLGQGPEFLIYFQGTGAADDSGLPNDRFFAVRPEGSVSTLKIQRTERGDSAVYLCASSWGGNTEAFFGQGTRLTVV.